These 25 T cell receptor beta chains share one sample of origin, sequenced in a study of T cells after yellow fever vaccination. One entry per CDR3 protein results from TCRdb running MiXCR on the 5' RACE reads. The table has around 340,000 distinct CDR3 sequences, more than 8.5% seen once. The material was PBMCs, obtained on the day of the first yellow fever vaccination. These receptors all stem from a man between 18 and 29 years old who received the YFV17D yellow fever vaccine.

This clonotype was detected only a few times. The rearrangement joins TRBV20-1 to TRBJ1-5, with 10 nucleotides matching TRBD1. Germline V gene data show CDR1 as DFQATT and CDR2 as SNEGSKA (reference sequence). Unmatched junction bases numbered 3, after V lost 3 bases and J lost 4 bases. This CDR3 spans 14 amino acids. The CDR3 here is CSARGGQGNQPQHF. The CDR3 DNA sequence: TGCAGTGCTAGGGGGGGACAGGGGAATCAGCCCCAGCATTTT.

The chain uses TRBV7-2 and TRBJ1-1; D possibly corresponds to TRBD1 (5 bases). The V end lost 1 base, the J end lost 6 bases, and 15 bases lay between the germline ends. This CDR3 contains 15 residues. Germline V gives CDR1 SGHTA, CDR2 FQGNSA. In nucleotides, the CDR3 is TGTGCCAGCAGCTTAGGCGGGGATCAGGGCCCTGAAGCTTTCTTT. Translation gives CASSLGGDQGPEAFF.

This rearrangement joins TRBV5-1 to TRBJ2-6, with 9 bases identical to TRBD1. The CDR3 runs 16 residues. Germline CDR1 and CDR2: SGHRS and YFSETQ. V dropped 6 bases and J dropped 3; count of bases not matched to a gene: 7. CDR3 sequence reads: CASTKQGAGGANVLTF. DNA of the CDR3: TGCGCCAGCACCAAACAGGGGGCAGGTGGGGCCAACGTCCTGACTTTC.

The chain is built from TRBV15 and TRBJ1-6, with 7 bases fitting TRBD1. This CDR3 is built from 14 residues. Trimming removed 1 base from V and 10 bases from J; junction bases left unmatched: 4. Germline V gene lookup returns CDR1 LNHNV and CDR2 YYDKDF (reference sequence). This chain's CDR3 is CATSRATGSSPLHF. DNA for the CDR3: TGTGCCACCAGCAGAGCGACAGGGAGCTCACCCCTCCACTTT.

This clonotype showed up many times. V is TRBV12-3 or TRBV12-4 and J is TRBJ2-3; 10 bases match TRBD2. The trim removed 7 bases at V and 4 bases at J, leaving 23 bases unmatched. The CDR3 covers 20 residues. CDR3 sequence reads: CASTPSPGLAGARGADTQYF. The CDR3 DNA reads TGTGCCAGCACTCCTTCCCCAGGGCTAGCGGGGGCCCGAGGGGCAGATACGCAGTATTTT.

The chain carries TRBV10-3 and TRBJ2-3; TRBD1 might be the D (5 bases). Trimming took 7 bases from V and 0 from J, leaving 14 bases between them. From germline, CDR1 is ENHRY and CDR2 SYGVKD. The CDR3 totals 15 residues. The CDR3 sequence is CAITLTESSTDTQYF. The CDR3 DNA sequence: TGTGCCATCACTTTGACAGAATCTAGCACAGATACGCAGTATTTT.

This clonotype showed up many times. V is TRBV7-9 and J is TRBJ2-3; 10 nucleotides line up with TRBD2. The CDR3 length is 14 residues. CDR1 SEHNR and CDR2 FQNEAQ come from the germline V gene (reference sequence). Trimming at V came to 5 bases and at J to 1 base, leaving 0 bases not matched to a gene. The CDR3 nucleotides read TGTGCCAGCAGCACTAGCGGGGGCACAGATACGCAGTATTTT. Amino acid sequence: CASSTSGGTDTQYF.

The rearrangement links TRBV20-1 to TRBJ2-5, with 10 bases matching TRBD1. Trimming took 4 bases from V and 0 from J; bases not matched to a gene: 5. The germline gives CDR1 DFQATT, CDR2 SNEGSKA (reference sequence). The CDR3 is made up of 15 amino acids. The CDR3 loop reads CSAIRDRGYQETQYF. The CDR3 DNA is TGCAGTGCTATCCGGGACAGGGGATACCAAGAGACCCAGTACTTC.

The rearrangement joins TRBV30 to TRBJ2-5; the D gene is possibly TRBD1 (6 bases). Trimming stripped 0 bases from V and 2 bases from J, with 7 bases between. Germline assignment: CDR1 GTSNPN and CDR2 SVGIG (reference sequence). The CDR3 is 13 amino acids. CDR3 bases: TGTGCCTGGAGTGTGGGACAACAAGAGACCCAGTACTTC. Its protein product is CAWSVGQQETQYF.

In this sample, this clonotype turned up many times. CDR3 residues: CASADSGANVLTF. CDR3 nucleotide sequence: TGTGCCAGCGCAGACTCTGGGGCCAACGTCCTGACTTTC. The rearrangement joins TRBV7-9 to TRBJ2-6; D uncertain. The germline CDR1 and CDR2 sequences are SEHNR and FQNEAQ (reference sequence). The CDR3 extends over 13 amino acids. Trimming took off 8 bases at V and 0 bases at J, with 5 bases between the two ends.

This clonotype came up a few times. V usage is TRBV9 and J usage is TRBJ2-7; D is possibly TRBD2 (6 bases). Germline V gene sequence: CDR1 SGDLS, CDR2 YYNGEE. The V and J ends lost 4 bases and 5 bases respectively, with 13 bases between them. The CDR3 covers 13 residues. CDR3: CASSPWDFDEQYF. The CDR3, as DNA: TGTGCCAGCAGCCCCTGGGACTTTGACGAGCAGTACTTC.

This clonotype appeared a few times. J is TRBJ1-1 and V is TRBV25-1; TRBD1 matches at 9 bases. This CDR3 contains 13 residues. Germline V CDR1 and CDR2: MGHDK, SYGVNS. The trim removed 5 bases at V and 6 bases at J, leaving 4 bases unmatched. CDR3 in amino acids: CASSWDRDSEAFF. The CDR3 DNA is TGTGCCAGCAGTTGGGACAGGGACTCTGAAGCTTTCTTT.

Ten or more counts support this clonotype. The chain joins TRBV7-3 to TRBJ2-2; a possible D gene is TRBD2 (6 bases). The CDR3 runs 14 residues. Trimming removed 6 bases from V and 1 base from J, with 9 bases in between. Germline V gene sequence: CDR1 SGHTA, CDR2 FQGTGA. In DNA form, the CDR3 reads TGTGCCAGCAGGGGGACTTTGAACACCGGGGAGCTGTTTTTT. Translating gives CASRGTLNTGELFF.

This CDR3 is CSARKGSSGANVLTF. DNA of the CDR3: TGCAGTGCTAGAAAGGGGTCCTCTGGGGCCAACGTCCTGACTTTC. The rearrangement uses TRBV20-1 and TRBJ2-6; TRBD1 might be the D (5 bases). There are 15 residues in the CDR3. V dropped 2 bases and J dropped 0 bases, with 8 bases sitting between them. Looked up from germline, CDR1 is DFQATT and CDR2 is SNEGSKA (reference sequence).

On this clonotype itself: Given a much more abundant clone one base away, this may be a read error. The chain recombines TRBV10-2 with TRBJ1-1; D is unresolved. The length of the CDR3 is 15 residues. Germline V CDR1 and CDR2: WSHSY, SAAADI. The CDR3 DNA follows: TGCGCCAGCAGATCTCCCGTCCGGTACAACACTGAAACTTTCTTT. This sequence encodes CASRSPVRYNTETFF.

This chain joins TRBV12-3 or TRBV12-4 and TRBJ2-3, with D hard to call. There are 17 residues in the CDR3. V lost 2 bases to trimming and J lost 0 bases, with 15 bases between them. CDR3: CASSLKPTMASTDTQYF. The CDR3 DNA is TGTGCCAGCAGTTTAAAGCCCACCATGGCTAGCACAGATACGCAGTATTTT.

The genes are TRBV6-1 and TRBJ2-6; no firm D call. The germline V and J ends were trimmed by 3 bases and 0 bases, with 6 bases remaining between them. The germline V gene has CDR1 MNHNS and CDR2 SASEGT. This CDR3 has 15 residues. The CDR3 DNA reads as TGTGCCAGCAGTGAGAAATACTCTGGGGCCAACGTCCTGACTTTC. Amino acids: CASSEKYSGANVLTF.

This clonotype was seen a few times. The chain carries TRBV7-2 and TRBJ1-1; perhaps TRBD1 as D (5 bases). Per the germline V gene, CDR1 is SGHTA and CDR2 is FQGNSA. This CDR3 is 12 amino acids long. V was pared by 7 bases and J by 10 bases, with 16 bases between. This CDR3 is CASTLGGVGAFF. The CDR3 DNA reads TGTGCCAGCACCCTCGGAGGGGTAGGAGCTTTCTTT.

This clonotype was detected many times. V is TRBV25-1 and J is TRBJ2-7; weak D call: TRBD1 (6 bases). Germline V gene sequence: CDR1 MGHDK, CDR2 SYGVNS. CDR3 length equals 12 residues. Here the CDR3 DNA reads TGTCCCCACAGGGCCCCCCCCTACGAGCAGTACGTC. It is translated as CPHRAPPYEQYV.

A few counts support this clonotype. The V and J genes are TRBV20-1 and TRBJ1-5; tentative D call: TRBD1 (5 bases). Germline lookup yields CDR1 DFQATT and CDR2 SNEGSKA (reference sequence). With 0 bases removed from V and 6 bases from J, the gap between germline ends came to 15 bases. The CDR3 is 15 amino acids. CDR3 coding DNA: TGCAGTGCTAGAGACCTGGCTCCAGGGTCTCAGCCCCAGCATTTT. This sequence encodes CSARDLAPGSQPQHF.

Details on this clonotype: A read error is possible here, since a much larger clone lies one base away. V usage is TRBV12-3 or TRBV12-4 and J usage is TRBJ1-4, with D tentatively TRBD1 (5 bases). This CDR3 is built from 12 residues. The CDR3 DNA is TGTGCCGGCAGCCCCGCCGGGGGGGGACTGTTTTTT. Protein product: CAGSPAGGGLFF.

This clonotype has only a few counts. The CDR3 protein is CASSLGRTEAFF. In nucleotides, the CDR3 is TGTGCCAGCAGCTTAGGACGGACAGAAGCTTTCTTT. This chain links TRBV7-9 with TRBJ1-1; a possible D gene is TRBD1 (5 bases). Germline CDR1 and CDR2: SEHNR and FQNEAQ (reference sequence). The CDR3 length is 12 residues. Trimming shortened V by 1 base and J by 8 bases, and 8 bases separated the two germline ends.

This clonotype was seen a handful of times. V and J are TRBV20-1 and TRBJ2-2; 8 bases match TRBD2. This CDR3 is 17 amino acids long. Per germline, CDR1 DFQATT and CDR2 SNEGSKA (reference sequence). The J segment lost 4 bases and the V segment lost 3 bases, leaving 13 bases of the junction unmatched. The CDR3 coding sequence is TGCAGTGCTAGGAAGTCGGGGGGGGGCGCTGGCACCGGGGAGCTGTTTTTT. This translates into CSARKSGGGAGTGELFF.

There are a few counts of this clonotype. The chain combines TRBV29-1 with TRBJ2-2; the D is unclear. Germline loops: CDR1 SQVTM, CDR2 ANQGSEA. CDR3 length: 13 residues. V lost 2 bases and J 0 bases, leaving 4 bases between the germline ends. Here the CDR3 reads CSVEFPNTGELFF. CDR3 sequence (DNA): TGCAGCGTTGAATTCCCGAACACCGGGGAGCTGTTTTTT.

In this sample, this clonotype turned up a few times. This chain uses TRBV5-8 with TRBJ2-1, with D possibly being TRBD2 (5 bases). The CDR3 consists of 15 residues. The V gene's germline CDR1 is SGHTS and CDR2 YDEGEE. Trimming removed 0 bases at V and 6 bases at J, with 13 bases between. The CDR3 region is CASSLVRGFGNEQFF. The DNA of the CDR3 is TGTGCCAGCAGCTTGGTTCGGGGTTTCGGCAATGAGCAGTTCTTC. The full variable domain, in which reference TRBV5-8 and TRBJ2-1 provide the parts outside the CDR3, is EAGVTQSPTHLIKTRGQQATLRCSPISGHTSVYWYQQALGLGLQFLLWYDEGEERNRGNFPPRFSGRQFPNYSSELNVNALELEDSALYLCASSLVRGFGNEQFFGPGTRLTVL.